Given below is one T cell receptor beta chain in context. Its target is unknown. Using immunoSEQ multiplex PCR, the repertoire was profiled, and TCRdb retains in-frame clones only, with some absent. The repertoire holds over 150,000 clones, with roughly nine tenths as singletons. The V segment lost 10 bases and the J segment 2 bases; nucleotides outside the gene matches: 8. This CDR3 is 14 amino acids long. Germline CDR1 LNHDA, CDR2 SQIVND (reference sequence). This record comes from a study of T cell responses to AZD1222 COVID-19 vaccine. Whole-study results and caveats: Variant regions that are unmutated are reportedly the target of nearly half of spike-specific TCRs. Only five or six individuals given AZD1222 were seropositive at baseline. Donors in the cohort were predominantly white British and more often female, and clonal diversity was possibly underestimated. Repertoires were obtained solely post-peak T cell response.

This clonotype was obtained from an adult in good health. The J gene is TRBJ2-3, the V gene TRBV19; TRBD1 matches at 8 bases. Here the sequenced sample was peripheral blood, taken on day 0 of AZD1222 vaccination. CDR3 protein: CATSTGALTDTQYF. The DNA of the CDR3 is TGTGCCACCTCGACAGGGGCTCTCACAGATACGCAGTATTTT.